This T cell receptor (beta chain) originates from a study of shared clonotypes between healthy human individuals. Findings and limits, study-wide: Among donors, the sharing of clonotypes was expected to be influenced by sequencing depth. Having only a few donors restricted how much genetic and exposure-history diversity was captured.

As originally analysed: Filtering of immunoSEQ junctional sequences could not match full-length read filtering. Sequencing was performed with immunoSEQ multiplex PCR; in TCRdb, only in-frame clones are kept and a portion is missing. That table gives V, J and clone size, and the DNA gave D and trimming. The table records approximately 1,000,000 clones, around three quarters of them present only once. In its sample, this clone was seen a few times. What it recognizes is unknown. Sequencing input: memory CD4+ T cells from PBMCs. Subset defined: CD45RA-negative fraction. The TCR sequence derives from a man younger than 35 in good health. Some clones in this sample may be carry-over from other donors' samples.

CDR3 in DNA: TGTGCCTGGAGTCTGCGGGGGGCCTGGGGGACCCAGTACTTC. As protein: CAWSLRGAWGTQYF. The J gene is TRBJ2-5, the V gene TRBV30; 8 nucleotides line up with TRBD2. Trimming removed 2 bases from V and 7 bases from J; junction bases left unmatched: 9. The CDR3 contains 14 residues. Looked up from germline, CDR1 is GTSNPN and CDR2 is SVGIG (reference sequence).